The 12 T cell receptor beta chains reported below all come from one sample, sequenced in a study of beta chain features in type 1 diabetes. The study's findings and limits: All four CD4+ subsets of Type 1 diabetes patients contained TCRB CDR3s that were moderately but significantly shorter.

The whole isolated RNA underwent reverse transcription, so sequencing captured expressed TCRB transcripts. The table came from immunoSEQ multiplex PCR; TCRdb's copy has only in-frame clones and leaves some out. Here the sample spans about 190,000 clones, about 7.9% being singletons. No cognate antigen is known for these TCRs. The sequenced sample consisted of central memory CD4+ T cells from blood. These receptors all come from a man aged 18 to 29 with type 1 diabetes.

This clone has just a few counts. The DNA of the CDR3 is TGTGCCAGCAGTTCCGCGGGGGGACAAGAGACCCAGTACTTC. Protein: CASSSAGGQETQYF. The rearrangement uses TRBV6-5 and TRBJ2-5; 8 bases line up with TRBD2. This CDR3 region has 14 residues. The V gene end was trimmed by 4 bases and the J gene end by 2 bases; junction bases not matched to a gene: 3. Germline V CDR1 and CDR2: MNHEY, SVGAGI.

The CDR3 spells CASSRSNAGGGQSWQYF. CDR3 sequence (DNA): TGTGCCAGCAGTAGAAGCAACGCGGGGGGGGGCCAGTCGTGGCAGTACTTC. The rearrangement links TRBV2 to TRBJ2-7; 9 bases agree with TRBD2. With 5 bases clipped from V and 9 bases from J, the junction kept 20 bases outside the gene matches. The CDR3 runs to 17 residues. CDR1 is SNHLY and CDR2 is FYNNEI in the germline V gene.

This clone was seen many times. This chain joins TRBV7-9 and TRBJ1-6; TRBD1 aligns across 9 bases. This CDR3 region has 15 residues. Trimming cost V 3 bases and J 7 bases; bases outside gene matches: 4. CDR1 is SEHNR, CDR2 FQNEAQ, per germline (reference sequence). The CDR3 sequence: CASSFLTGGNSPLHF. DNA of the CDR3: TGTGCCAGCAGCTTCCTGACAGGGGGGAATTCACCCCTCCACTTT.

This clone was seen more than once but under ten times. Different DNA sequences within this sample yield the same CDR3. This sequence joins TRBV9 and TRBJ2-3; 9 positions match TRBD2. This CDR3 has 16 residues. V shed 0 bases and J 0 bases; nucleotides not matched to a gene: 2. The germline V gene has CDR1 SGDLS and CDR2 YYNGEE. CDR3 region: CASSVGLADSTDTQYF. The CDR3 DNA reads TGTGCCAGCAGCGTAGGACTAGCGGATAGCACAGATACGCAGTATTTT. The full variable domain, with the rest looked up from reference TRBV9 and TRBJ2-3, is DSGVTQTPKHLITATGQRVTLRCSPRSGDLSVYWYQQSLDQGLQFLIQYYNGEERAKGNILERFSAQQFPDLHSELNLSSLELGDSALYFCASSVGLADSTDTQYFGPGTRLTVL.

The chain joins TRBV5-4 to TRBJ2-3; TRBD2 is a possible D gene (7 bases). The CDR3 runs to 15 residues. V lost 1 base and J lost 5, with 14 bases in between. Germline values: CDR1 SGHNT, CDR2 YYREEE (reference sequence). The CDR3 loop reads CASSLWGGGRDTQYF. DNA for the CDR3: TGTGCCAGCAGCTTGTGGGGGGGCGGTAGAGATACGCAGTATTTT.

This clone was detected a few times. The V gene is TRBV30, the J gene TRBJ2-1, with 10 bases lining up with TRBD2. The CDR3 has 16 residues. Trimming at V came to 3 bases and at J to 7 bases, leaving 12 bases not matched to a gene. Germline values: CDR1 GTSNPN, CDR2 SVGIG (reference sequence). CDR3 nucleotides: TGTGCCTGGAGGAATCCCCCCAGCGGGAGGGAAAATGAGCAGTTCTTC. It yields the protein CAWRNPPSGRENEQFF.

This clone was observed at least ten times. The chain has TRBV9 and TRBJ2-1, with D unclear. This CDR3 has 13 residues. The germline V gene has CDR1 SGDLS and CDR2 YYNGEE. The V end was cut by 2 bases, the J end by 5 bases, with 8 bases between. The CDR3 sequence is CASSVVQNNEQFF. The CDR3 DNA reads TGTGCCAGCAGCGTGGTACAGAACAATGAGCAGTTCTTC. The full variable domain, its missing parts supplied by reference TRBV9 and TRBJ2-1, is DSGVTQTPKHLITATGQRVTLRCSPRSGDLSVYWYQQSLDQGLQFLIQYYNGEERAKGNILERFSAQQFPDLHSELNLSSLELGDSALYFCASSVVQNNEQFFGPGTRLTVL.

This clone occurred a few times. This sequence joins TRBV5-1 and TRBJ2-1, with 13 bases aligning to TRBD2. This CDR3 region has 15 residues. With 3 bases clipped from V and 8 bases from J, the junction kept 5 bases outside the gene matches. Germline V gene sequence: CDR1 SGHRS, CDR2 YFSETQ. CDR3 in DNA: TGCGCCAGCAGCTCCGGACTAGCGGGAGTTGATGAGCAGTTCTTC. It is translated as CASSSGLAGVDEQFF.

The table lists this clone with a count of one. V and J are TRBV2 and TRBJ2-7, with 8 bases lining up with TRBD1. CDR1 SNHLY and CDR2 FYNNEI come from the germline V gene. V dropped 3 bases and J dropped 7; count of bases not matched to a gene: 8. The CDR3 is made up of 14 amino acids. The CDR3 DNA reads TGTGCCAGCAGTGAGGGGAACAGGGGGATAGAGCAGTACTTC. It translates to CASSEGNRGIEQYF.

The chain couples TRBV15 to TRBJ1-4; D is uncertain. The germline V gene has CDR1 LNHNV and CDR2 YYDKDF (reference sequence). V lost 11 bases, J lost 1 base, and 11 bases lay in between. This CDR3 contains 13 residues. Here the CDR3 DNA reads TGTGCCGCGCAACGGGGAACTAATGAAAAACTGTTTTTT. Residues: CAAQRGTNEKLFF.

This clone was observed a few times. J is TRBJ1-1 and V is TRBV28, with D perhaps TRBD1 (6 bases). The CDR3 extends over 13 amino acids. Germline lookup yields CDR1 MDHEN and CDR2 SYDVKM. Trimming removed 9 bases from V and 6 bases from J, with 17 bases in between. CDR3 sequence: CASGDTPRAEAFF. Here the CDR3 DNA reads TGTGCCAGTGGGGACACCCCGAGGGCTGAAGCTTTCTTT.

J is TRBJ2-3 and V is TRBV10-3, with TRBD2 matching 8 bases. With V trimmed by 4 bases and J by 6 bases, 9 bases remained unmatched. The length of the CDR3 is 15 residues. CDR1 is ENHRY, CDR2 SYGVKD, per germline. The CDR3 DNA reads TGTGCCATCAGTGCCACGGGACTAGGATCTGATACGCAGTATTTT. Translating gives CAISATGLGSDTQYF.